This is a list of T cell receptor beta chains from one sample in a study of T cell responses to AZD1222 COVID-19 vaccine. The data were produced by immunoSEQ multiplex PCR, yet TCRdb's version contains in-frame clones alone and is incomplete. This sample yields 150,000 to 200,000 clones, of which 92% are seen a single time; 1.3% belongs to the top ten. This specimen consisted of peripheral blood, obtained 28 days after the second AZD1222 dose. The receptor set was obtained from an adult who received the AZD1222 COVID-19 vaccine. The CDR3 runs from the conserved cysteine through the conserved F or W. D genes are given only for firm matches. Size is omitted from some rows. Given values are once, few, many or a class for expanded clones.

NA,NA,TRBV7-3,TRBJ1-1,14,TGTGCCAGCAGCCAACATGCCGGGAACACTGAAGCTTTCTTT,CASSQHAGNTEAFF
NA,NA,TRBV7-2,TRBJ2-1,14,TGTGCCAGCAGCCCCCATGGATCCTACAATGAGCAGTTCTTC,CASSPHGSYNEQFF
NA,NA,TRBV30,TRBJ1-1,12,TGTGCCTGTAGGGCCATCGGCACTGAAGCTTTCTTT,CACRAIGTEAFF
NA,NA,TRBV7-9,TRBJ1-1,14,TGTGCCAGCAGCTTACAGGGTCAGAACACTGAAGCTTTCTTT,CASSLQGQNTEAFF
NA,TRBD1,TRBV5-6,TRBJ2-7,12,TGTGCCAGCAGGCACAGGGGGCACGAGCAGTACTTC,CASRHRGHEQYF
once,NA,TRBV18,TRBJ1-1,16,TGTGCCAGCTCACCACAGGGTATAGAAGTGAACACTGAAGCTTTCTTT,CASSPQGIEVNTEAFF
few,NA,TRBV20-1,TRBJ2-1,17,TGCAGTGCTAGTGACGAACTGACTAGTTTCTCCTACAATGAGCAGTTCTTC,CSASDELTSFSYNEQFF
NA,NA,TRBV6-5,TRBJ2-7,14,TGTGCCAGCAGTTCCGGTTTGGCCCTCTACGAGCAGTACTTC,CASSSGLALYEQYF
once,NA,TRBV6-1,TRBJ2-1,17,TGTGCCAGCAGTGAAAGTTCGTGGGGCGCCGGGACACAGGAGCAGTTCTTC,CASSESSWGAGTQEQFF
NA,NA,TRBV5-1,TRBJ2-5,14,TGCGCCAGCAGCTTGGCCGGCGGGGTAGAGACCCAGTACTTC,CASSLAGGVETQYF
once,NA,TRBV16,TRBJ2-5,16,TGTGCCAGCAGCCCCGGTTGGGGCAGGGGCGTAGAGACCCAGTACTTC,CASSPGWGRGVETQYF
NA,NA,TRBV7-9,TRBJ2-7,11,TGTGCCAGCAGAGGTTACTACGAGCAGTACTTC,CASRGYYEQYF
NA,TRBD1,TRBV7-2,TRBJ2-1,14,TGTGCCAGCAGCTTAGTGCAGGGGGCCAATGAGCAGTTCTTC,CASSLVQGANEQFF
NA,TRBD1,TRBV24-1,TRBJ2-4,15,TGTGCCACCAGTGTAGGGACAGGGTCCAAAAACATTCAGTACTTC,CATSVGTGSKNIQYF
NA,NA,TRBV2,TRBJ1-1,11,TGTGCCAGCAGGGTTAACACTGAAGCTTTCTTT,CASRVNTEAFF
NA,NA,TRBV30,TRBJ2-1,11,TGTGCCTGGAGTATCAGCAATGAGCAGTTCTTC,CAWSISNEQFF